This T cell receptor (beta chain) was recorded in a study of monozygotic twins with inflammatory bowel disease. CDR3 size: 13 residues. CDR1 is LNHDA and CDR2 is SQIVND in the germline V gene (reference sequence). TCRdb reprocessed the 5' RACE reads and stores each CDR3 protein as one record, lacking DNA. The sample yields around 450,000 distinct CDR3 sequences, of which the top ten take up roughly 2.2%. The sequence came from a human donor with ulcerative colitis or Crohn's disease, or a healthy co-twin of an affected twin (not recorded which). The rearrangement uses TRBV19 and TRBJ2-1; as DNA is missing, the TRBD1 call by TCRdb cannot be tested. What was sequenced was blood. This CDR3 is CASSPRTYNEQFF. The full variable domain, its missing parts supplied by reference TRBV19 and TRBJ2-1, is DGGITQSPKYLFRKEGQNVTLSCEQNLNHDAMYWYRQDPGQGLRLIYYSQIVNDFQKGDIAEGYSVSREKKESFPLTVTSAQKNPTAFYLCASSPRTYNEQFFGPGTRLTVL.